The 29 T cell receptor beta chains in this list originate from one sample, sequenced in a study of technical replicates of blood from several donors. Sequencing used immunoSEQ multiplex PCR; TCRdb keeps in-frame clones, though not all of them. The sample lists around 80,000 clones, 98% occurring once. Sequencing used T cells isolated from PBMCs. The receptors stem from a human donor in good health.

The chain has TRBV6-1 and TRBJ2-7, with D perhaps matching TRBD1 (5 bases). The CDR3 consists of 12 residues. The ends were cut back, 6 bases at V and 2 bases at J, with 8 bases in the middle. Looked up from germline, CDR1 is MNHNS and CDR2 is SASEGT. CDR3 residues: CASRTDAYEQYF. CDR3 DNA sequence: TGTGCCAGCAGGACAGATGCCTACGAGCAGTACTTC.

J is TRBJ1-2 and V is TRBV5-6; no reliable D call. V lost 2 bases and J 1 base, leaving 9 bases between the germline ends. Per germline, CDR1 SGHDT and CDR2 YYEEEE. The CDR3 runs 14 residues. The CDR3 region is CASSFRSSNYGYTF. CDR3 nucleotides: TGTGCCAGCAGCTTTCGGTCGAGTAACTATGGCTACACCTTC. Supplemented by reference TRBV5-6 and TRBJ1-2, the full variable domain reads DAGVTQSPTHLIKTRGQQVTLRCSPKSGHDTVSWYQQALGQGPQFIFQYYEEEERQRGNFPDRFSGHQFPNYSSELNVNALLLGDSALYLCASSFRSSNYGYTFGSGTRLTVV.

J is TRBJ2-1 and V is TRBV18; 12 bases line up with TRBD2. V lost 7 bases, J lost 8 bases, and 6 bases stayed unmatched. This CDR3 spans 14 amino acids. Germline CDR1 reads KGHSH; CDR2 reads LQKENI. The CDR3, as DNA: TGTGCCAGCTTAAGGACTAGCGGGATAGATGAGCAGTTCTTC. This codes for CASLRTSGIDEQFF.

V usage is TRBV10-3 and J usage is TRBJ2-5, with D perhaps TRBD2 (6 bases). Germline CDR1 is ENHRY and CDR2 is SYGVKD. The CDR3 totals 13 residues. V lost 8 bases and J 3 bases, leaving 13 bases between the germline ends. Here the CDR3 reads CAIARGLEETQYF. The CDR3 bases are TGTGCCATCGCGAGGGGACTTGAAGAGACCCAGTACTTC.

In DNA, the CDR3 is TGTGCCAGCAGCTTAAATCAGGGGGATACGCAGTATTTT. Protein: CASSLNQGDTQYF. The rearrangement links TRBV7-7 to TRBJ2-3, with D tentatively TRBD1 (6 bases). Germline V gene lookup returns CDR1 SSHAT and CDR2 FNYEAQ (reference sequence). This CDR3 has 13 amino acids. Trimming pared 2 bases from V and 6 bases from J, leaving 9 bases between. Variable domain in full (rest from reference TRBV7-7 and TRBJ2-3): GAGVSQSPRYKVTKRGQDVTLRCDPISSHATLYWYQQALGQGPEFLTYFNYEAQPDKSGLPSDRFSAERPEGSISTLTIQRTEQRDSAMYRCASSLNQGDTQYFGPGTRLTVL.

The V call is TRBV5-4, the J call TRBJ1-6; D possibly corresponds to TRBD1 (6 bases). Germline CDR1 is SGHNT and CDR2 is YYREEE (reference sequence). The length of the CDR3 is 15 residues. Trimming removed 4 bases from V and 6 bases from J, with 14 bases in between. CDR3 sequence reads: CASSANLQGNSPLHF. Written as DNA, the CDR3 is TGTGCCAGCAGCGCGAATTTACAGGGTAATTCACCCCTCCACTTT. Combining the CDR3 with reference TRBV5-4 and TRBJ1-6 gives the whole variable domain ETGVTQSPTHLIKTRGQQVTLRCSSQSGHNTVSWYQQALGQGPQFIFQYYREEENGRGNFPPRFSGLQFPNYSSELNVNALELDDSALYLCASSANLQGNSPLHFGNGTRLTVT.

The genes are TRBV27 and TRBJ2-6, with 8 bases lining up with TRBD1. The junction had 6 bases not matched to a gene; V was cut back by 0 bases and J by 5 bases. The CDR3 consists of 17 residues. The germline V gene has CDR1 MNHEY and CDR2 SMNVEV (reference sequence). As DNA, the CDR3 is TGTGCCAGCAGTTTATCTCAGGGGGCGGTCTGGGCCAACGTCCTGACTTTC. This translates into CASSLSQGAVWANVLTF.

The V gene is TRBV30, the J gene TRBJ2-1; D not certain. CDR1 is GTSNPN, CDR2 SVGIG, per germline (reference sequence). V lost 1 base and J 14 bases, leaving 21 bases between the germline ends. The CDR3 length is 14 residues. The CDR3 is CAWSGAQTGYSEFF. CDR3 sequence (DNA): TGTGCCTGGAGTGGCGCGCAGACCGGTTACAGTGAGTTCTTC.

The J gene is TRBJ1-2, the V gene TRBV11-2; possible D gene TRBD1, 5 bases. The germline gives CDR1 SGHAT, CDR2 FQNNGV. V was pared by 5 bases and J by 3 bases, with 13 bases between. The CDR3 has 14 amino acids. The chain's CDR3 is CASSPRRDYYGYTF. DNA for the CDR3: TGTGCCAGCAGCCCGAGGAGGGACTACTATGGCTACACCTTC. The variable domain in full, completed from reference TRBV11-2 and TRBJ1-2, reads EAGVAQSPRYKIIEKRQSVAFWCNPISGHATLYWYQQILGQGPKLLIQFQNNGVVDDSQLPKDRFSAERLKGVDSTLKIQPAKLEDSAVYLCASSPRRDYYGYTFGSGTRLTVV.

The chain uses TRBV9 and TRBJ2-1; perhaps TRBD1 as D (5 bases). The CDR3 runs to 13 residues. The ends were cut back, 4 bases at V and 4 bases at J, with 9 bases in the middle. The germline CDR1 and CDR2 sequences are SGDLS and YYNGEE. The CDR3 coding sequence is TGTGCCAGCAGCCCCCGACAGTACAATGAGCAGTTCTTC. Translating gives CASSPRQYNEQFF.

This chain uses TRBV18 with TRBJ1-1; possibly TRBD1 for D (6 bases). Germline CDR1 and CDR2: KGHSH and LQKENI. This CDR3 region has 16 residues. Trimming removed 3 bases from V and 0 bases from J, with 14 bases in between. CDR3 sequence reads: CASSPNRARVNTEAFF. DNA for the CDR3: TGTGCCAGCTCACCTAACAGGGCGCGGGTGAACACTGAAGCTTTCTTT.

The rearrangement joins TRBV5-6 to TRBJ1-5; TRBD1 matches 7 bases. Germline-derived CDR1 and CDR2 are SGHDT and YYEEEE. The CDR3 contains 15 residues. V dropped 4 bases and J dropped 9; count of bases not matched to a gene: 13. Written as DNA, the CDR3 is TGTGCCAGCAGCCCGGGACAGCCTCCAACGACGCCCCAGCATTTT. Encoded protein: CASSPGQPPTTPQHF.

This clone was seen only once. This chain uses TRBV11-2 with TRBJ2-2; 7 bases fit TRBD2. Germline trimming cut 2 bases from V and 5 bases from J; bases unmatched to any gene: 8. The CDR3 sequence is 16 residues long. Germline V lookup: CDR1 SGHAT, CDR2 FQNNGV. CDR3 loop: CASSLSPSGKTGELFF. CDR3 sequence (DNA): TGTGCCAGCAGCTTAAGCCCTAGCGGAAAGACCGGGGAGCTGTTTTTT.

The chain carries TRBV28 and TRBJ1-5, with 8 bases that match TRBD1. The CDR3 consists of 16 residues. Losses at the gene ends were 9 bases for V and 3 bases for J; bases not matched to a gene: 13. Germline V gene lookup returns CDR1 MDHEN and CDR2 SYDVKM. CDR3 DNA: TGTGCCAGTTGCGGGACAGGCCTTACCTTCAATCAGCCCCAGCATTTT. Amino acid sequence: CASCGTGLTFNQPQHF.

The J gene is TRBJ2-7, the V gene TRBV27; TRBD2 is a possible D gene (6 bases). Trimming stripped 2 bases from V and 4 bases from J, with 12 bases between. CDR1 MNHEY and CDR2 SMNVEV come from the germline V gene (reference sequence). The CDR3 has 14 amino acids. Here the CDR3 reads CASSLGGNMYEQYF. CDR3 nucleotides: TGTGCCAGCAGTTTAGGAGGGAATATGTACGAGCAGTACTTC.

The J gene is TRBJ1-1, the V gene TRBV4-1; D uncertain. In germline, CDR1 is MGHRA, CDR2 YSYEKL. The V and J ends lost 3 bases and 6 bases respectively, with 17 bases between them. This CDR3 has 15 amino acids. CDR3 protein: CASSHEGGIKPEAFF. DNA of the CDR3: TGCGCCAGCAGCCACGAAGGAGGGATAAAGCCTGAAGCTTTCTTT.

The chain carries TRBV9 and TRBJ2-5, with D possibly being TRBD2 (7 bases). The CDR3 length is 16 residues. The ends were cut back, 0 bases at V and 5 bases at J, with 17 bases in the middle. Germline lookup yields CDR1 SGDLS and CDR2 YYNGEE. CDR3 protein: CASSVEGGGAGETQYF. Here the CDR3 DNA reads TGTGCCAGCAGCGTAGAGGGGGGGGGCGCAGGGGAGACCCAGTACTTC.

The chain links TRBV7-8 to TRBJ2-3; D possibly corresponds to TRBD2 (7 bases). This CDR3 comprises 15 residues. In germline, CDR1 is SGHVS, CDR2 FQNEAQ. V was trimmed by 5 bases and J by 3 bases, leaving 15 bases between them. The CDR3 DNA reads TGTGCCAGCAGCCGAACGGGGGGCTGGACAGATACGCAGTATTTT. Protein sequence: CASSRTGGWTDTQYF. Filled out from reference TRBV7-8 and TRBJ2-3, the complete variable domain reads GAGVSQSPRYKVAKRGQDVALRCDPISGHVSLFWYQQALGQGPEFLTYFQNEAQLDKSGLPSDRFFAERPEGSVSTLKIQRTQQEDSAVYLCASSRTGGWTDTQYFGPGTRLTVL.

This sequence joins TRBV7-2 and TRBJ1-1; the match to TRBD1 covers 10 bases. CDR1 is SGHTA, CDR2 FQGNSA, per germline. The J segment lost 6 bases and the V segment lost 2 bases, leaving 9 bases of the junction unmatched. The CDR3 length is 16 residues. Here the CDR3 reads CASSLKYGTGAPEAFF. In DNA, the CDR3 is TGTGCCAGCAGCTTAAAGTACGGGACAGGGGCTCCTGAAGCTTTCTTT.

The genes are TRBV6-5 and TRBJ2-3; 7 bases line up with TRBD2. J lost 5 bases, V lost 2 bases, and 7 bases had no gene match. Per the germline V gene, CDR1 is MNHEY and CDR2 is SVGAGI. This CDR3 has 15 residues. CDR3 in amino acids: CASSYRSGKRDTQYF. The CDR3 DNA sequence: TGTGCCAGCAGTTACCGCAGCGGGAAGAGAGATACGCAGTATTTT.

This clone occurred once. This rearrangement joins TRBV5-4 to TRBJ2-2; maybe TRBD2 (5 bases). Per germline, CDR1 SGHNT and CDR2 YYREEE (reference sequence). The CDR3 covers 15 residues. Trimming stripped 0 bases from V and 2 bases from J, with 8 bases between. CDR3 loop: CASSLALENTGELFF. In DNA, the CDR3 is TGTGCCAGCAGCTTGGCACTAGAAAACACCGGGGAGCTGTTTTTT.

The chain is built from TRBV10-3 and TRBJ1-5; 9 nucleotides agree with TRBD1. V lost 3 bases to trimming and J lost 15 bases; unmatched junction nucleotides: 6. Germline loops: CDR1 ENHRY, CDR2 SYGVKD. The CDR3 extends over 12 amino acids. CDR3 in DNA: TGTGCCATCAGTGAAGGACAGGGGATCCCGCATTTT. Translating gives CAISEGQGIPHF.

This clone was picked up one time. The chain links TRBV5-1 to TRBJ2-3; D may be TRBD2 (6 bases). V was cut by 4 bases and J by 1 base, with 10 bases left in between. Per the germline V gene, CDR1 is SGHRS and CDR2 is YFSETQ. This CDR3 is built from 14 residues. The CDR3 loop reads CASSVAAGTDTQYF. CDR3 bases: TGCGCCAGCAGCGTAGCGGCCGGCACAGATACGCAGTATTTT.

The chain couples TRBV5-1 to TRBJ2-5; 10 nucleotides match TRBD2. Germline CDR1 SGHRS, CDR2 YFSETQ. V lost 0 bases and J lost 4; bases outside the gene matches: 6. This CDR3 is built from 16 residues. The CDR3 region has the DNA TGCGCCAGCAGCTTGGTTCCAGCGGGGGGGCCAGAGACCCAGTACTTC. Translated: CASSLVPAGGPETQYF.

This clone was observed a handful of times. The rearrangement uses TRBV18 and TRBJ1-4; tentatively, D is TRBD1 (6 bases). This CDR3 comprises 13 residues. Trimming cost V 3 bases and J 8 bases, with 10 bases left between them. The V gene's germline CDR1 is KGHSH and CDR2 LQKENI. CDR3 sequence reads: CASSPPGGEKLFF. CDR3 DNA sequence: TGTGCCAGCTCACCCCCTGGGGGCGAAAAACTGTTTTTT. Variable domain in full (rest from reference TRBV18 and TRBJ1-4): NAGVMQNPRHLVRRRGQEARLRCSPMKGHSHVYWYRQLPEEGLKFMVYLQKENIIDESGMPKERFSAEFPKEGPSILRIQQVVRGDSAAYFCASSPPGGEKLFFGSGTQLSVL.

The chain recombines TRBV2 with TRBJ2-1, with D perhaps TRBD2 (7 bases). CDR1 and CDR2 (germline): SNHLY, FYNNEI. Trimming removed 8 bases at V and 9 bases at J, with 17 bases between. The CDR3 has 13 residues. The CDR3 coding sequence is TGTGCCAGCGGGGGGGCCCCAGTCGGTGAGCAGTTCTTC. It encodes CASGGAPVGEQFF.

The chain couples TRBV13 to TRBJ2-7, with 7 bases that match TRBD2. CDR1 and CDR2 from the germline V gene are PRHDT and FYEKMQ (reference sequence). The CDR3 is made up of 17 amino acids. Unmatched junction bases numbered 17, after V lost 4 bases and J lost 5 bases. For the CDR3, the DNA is TGTGCCAGCAGCTCCCGGACTAGTAGAGCGCTTGGGAACGAGCAGTACTTC. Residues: CASSSRTSRALGNEQYF.

The CDR3 region has the DNA TGTGCTAGTGGTTTGGTAGTATCTAGACGCTCCTACAATGAGCAGTTCTTC. Translation: CASGLVVSRRSYNEQFF. The V and J genes are TRBV12-5 and TRBJ2-1; D call uncertain. Per the germline V gene, CDR1 is LGHNT and CDR2 is FRNRAP. This CDR3 comprises 17 residues. The germline V and J ends were trimmed by 0 bases and 0 bases, with 12 bases remaining between them.

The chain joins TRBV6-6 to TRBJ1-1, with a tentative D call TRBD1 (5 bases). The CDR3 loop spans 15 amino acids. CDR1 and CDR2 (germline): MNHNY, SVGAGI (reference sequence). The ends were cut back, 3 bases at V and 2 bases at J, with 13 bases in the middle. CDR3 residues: CASSYQGWGNTEAFF. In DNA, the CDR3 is TGTGCCAGCAGTTATCAGGGTTGGGGAAACACTGAAGCTTTCTTT.